This T cell receptor (beta chain) was documented in a study of blood T cell repertoires in COVID-19. Whole-study context: Samples representing acute and convalescent COVID-19 were sourced from the United States, Italy and Spain. In each case, the material was cDNA or gDNA derived from T cells, B-cell-depleted T cells, or PBMCs.

CDR1 is SNHLY, CDR2 FYNNEI, per germline. Trimming at V came to 5 bases and at J to 11 bases, leaving 4 bases not matched to a gene. The CDR3 spans 12 residues. In the original workflow: Reference gene primer amplification yielded estimated nucleated cell counts. This table comes from immunoSEQ multiplex PCR, and its TCRdb copy is limited to in-frame clones, with some not included. V, J and clone size were drawn from that table, and D and trimming were deduced from the DNA. Of about 77,000 clones in the sample, roughly 80% are singletons; the top ten hold approximately 20%. The specimen sequenced was peripheral blood. The chain joins TRBV2 to TRBJ2-2, with 8 bases matching TRBD2. The TCR originated in a man aged 55 to 70 with acute or convalescent COVID-19. The CDR3 reads CASSPGLGELFF. CDR3 sequence (DNA): TGTGCCAGCAGTCCGGGACTAGGCGAGCTGTTTTTT. Full variable domain (missing parts from reference TRBV2 and TRBJ2-2): EPEVTQTPSHQVTQMGQEVILRCVPISNHLYFYWYRQILGQKVEFLVSFYNNEISEKSEIFDDQFSVERPDGSNFTLKIRSTKLEDSAMYFCASSPGLGELFFGEGSRLTVL.